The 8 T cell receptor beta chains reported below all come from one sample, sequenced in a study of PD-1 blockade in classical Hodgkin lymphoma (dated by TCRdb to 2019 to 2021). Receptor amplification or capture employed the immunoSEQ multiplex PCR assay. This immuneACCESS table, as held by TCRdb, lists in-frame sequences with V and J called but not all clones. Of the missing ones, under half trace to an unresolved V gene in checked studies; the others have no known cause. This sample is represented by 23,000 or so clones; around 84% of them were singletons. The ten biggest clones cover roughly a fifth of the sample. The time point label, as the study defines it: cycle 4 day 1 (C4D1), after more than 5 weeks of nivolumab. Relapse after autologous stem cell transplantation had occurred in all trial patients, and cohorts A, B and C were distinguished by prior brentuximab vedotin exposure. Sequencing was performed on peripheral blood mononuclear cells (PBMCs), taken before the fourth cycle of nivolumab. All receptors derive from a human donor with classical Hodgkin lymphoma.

DNA for the CDR3: TGTGCCAGCAGCCCCCGGTCGGGGCCCGGGTACGAGCAGTACTTC. This sequence encodes CASSPRSGPGYEQYF. J is TRBJ2-7 and V is TRBV7-2; possibly TRBD1 or TRBD2 for D (5 bases each). The CDR3 has 15 amino acids. In germline, CDR1 is SGHTA, CDR2 FQGNSA. Trimming took off 5 bases at V and 4 bases at J, with 18 bases between the two ends.

DNA for the CDR3: TGTGCCAGTAGGACAGGAGGGGGTAGCAATCAGCCCCAGCATTTT. Translated: CASRTGGGSNQPQHF. The J gene is TRBJ1-5, the V gene TRBV19; possible D gene TRBD1, 6 bases. The germline V and J ends were trimmed by 6 bases and 0 bases, with 12 bases remaining between them. CDR1 is LNHDA and CDR2 is SQIVND in the germline V gene (reference sequence). CDR3 length: 15 amino acids. Full variable domain (rest looked up from reference TRBV19 and TRBJ1-5): DGGITQSPKYLFRKEGQNVTLSCEQNLNHDAMYWYRQDPGQGLRLIYYSQIVNDFQKGDIAEGYSVSREKKESFPLTVTSAQKNPTAFYLCASRTGGGSNQPQHFGDGTRLSIL.

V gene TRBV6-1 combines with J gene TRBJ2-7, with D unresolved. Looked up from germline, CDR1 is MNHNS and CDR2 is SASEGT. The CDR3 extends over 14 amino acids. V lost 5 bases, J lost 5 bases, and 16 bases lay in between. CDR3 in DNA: TGTGCCAGCAGTCGGGTCGATGACGGGCACGAGCAGTACTTC. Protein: CASSRVDDGHEQYF.

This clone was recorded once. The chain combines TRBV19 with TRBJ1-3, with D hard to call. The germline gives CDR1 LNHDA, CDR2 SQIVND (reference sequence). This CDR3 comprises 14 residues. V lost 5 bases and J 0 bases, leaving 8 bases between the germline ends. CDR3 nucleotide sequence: TGTGCCAGTAGTGGGCAGTCCTCTGGAAACACCATATATTTT. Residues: CASSGQSSGNTIYF.

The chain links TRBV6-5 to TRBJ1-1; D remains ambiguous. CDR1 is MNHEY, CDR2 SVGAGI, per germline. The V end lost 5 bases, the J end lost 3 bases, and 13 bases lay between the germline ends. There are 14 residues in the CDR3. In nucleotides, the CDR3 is TGTGCCAGCAGTATCTCAGTTGGGTACACTGAAGCTTTCTTT. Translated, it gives CASSISVGYTEAFF.

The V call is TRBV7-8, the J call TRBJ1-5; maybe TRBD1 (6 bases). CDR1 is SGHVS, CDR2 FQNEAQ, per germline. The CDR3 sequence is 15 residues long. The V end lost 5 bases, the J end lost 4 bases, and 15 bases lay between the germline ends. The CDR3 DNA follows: TGTGCCAGCAGCCCCCGGCGGGACACTAATCAGCCCCAGCATTTT. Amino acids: CASSPRRDTNQPQHF.

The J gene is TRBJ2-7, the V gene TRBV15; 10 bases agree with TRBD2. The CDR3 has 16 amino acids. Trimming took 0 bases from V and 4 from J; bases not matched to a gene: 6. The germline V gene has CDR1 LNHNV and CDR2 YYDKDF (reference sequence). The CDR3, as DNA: TGTGCCACCAGCAGAGATGTAGCGGGAGGTTTTTACGAGCAGTACTTC. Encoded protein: CATSRDVAGGFYEQYF.

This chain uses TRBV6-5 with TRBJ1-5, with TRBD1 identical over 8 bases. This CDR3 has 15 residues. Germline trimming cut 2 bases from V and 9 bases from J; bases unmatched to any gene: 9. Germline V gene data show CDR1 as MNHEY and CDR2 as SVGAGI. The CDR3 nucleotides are TGTGCCAGCAGTTACGTGGCAGGGGGCTCTGGGCCCCAGCATTTT. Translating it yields CASSYVAGGSGPQHF.